This T cell receptor (beta chain) was captured by sequencing in a study of beta chain features in type 1 diabetes. Notes on the study in general: There was a moderate but significant shortening of TCRB CDR3s in all four CD4+ subsets of Type 1 diabetes patients. For patients, the naive, central memory and Treg TCRB repertoires appeared more alike than for healthy donors.

Isolated RNA was reverse transcribed in full, so expressed TCRB transcripts were sequenced. Produced via immunoSEQ multiplex PCR; TCRdb's table is partial and in-frame only. The table shows more than 120,000 clones, with more than 10% occurring only once. Looked up from germline, CDR1 is SEHNR and CDR2 is FQNEAQ (reference sequence). V lost 5 bases and J lost 6; bases outside the gene matches: 8. CDR3 length equals 15 residues. Every donor provided one heparinised blood draw, which averaged about 110 mL. About this clone itself: What it recognizes is unknown.

The source material was central memory CD4+ T cells from blood. The receptor comes from a man aged 18 to 29 with type 1 diabetes. The chain links TRBV7-9 to TRBJ2-3, with TRBD2 identical over 10 bases. The CDR3 DNA sequence: TGTGCCAGCAGCCTCGGACTAGCGGCCGCCGATACGCAGTATTTT. Translation gives CASSLGLAAADTQYF.